These 8 T cell receptor beta chains came from one sample sequenced in a study of OX40 agonist ivuxolimab in advanced cancers. TCRdb keeps only in-frame clones here, not all; method: immunoSEQ multiplex PCR. The table includes approximately 74,000 clones, 85% to 95% detected once. The starting material was CD4+ or CD8+ T cells sorted from blood, obtained in a trial of the OX40 agonist ivuxolimab. The receptor source for this set is an adult with an advanced solid tumor such as melanoma, head and neck, liver or kidney cancer.

Only one count was recorded for this clone. The chain employs TRBV6-5 and TRBJ2-2; TRBD1 is a possible D gene (5 bases). Germline V CDR1 and CDR2: MNHEY, SVGAGI. V lost 6 bases to trimming and J lost 7 bases, with 15 bases between them. This CDR3 region has 14 residues. This chain's CDR3 is CASSLEGVGGELFF. DNA of the CDR3: TGTGCCAGCAGCTTAGAAGGGGTCGGCGGGGAGCTGTTTTTT.

This chain uses TRBV10-3 with TRBJ2-3; 9 bases fit TRBD1. Trimming cost V 5 bases and J 6 bases; bases outside gene matches: 9. Germline V gives CDR1 ENHRY, CDR2 SYGVKD. The CDR3 loop spans 15 amino acids. CDR3 loop: CAISTTGQGGDTQYF. For the CDR3, the DNA is TGTGCCATCAGTACTACGGGACAGGGTGGGGATACGCAGTATTTT.

The rearrangement joins TRBV7-8 to TRBJ2-1; 7 bases match TRBD2. The germline V gene encodes CDR1 SGHVS and CDR2 FQNEAQ. Unmatched junction bases numbered 12, after V lost 5 bases and J lost 5 bases. The CDR3 has 16 amino acids. Here the CDR3 reads CASSPGDYLINNEQFF. Written as DNA, the CDR3 is TGTGCCAGCAGCCCTGGGGACTACCTCATCAACAATGAGCAGTTCTTC.

The chain combines TRBV2 with TRBJ2-1, with 7 bases lining up with TRBD2. The CDR3 runs 16 residues. Germline assignment: CDR1 SNHLY and CDR2 FYNNEI. Trimming removed 7 bases from V and 2 bases from J; junction bases left unmatched: 11. CDR3 coding DNA: TGTGCCAGCACCCGCGGCGGGGGTGATACCTACAATGAGCAGTTCTTC. Translation: CASTRGGGDTYNEQFF.

This chain's CDR3 is CASRLTGAYEQYF. The DNA for the CDR3 is TGTGCCAGCAGATTGACAGGGGCCTACGAGCAGTACTTC. V is TRBV27 and J is TRBJ2-7; 8 bases map to TRBD1. CDR1 is MNHEY, CDR2 SMNVEV, per germline (reference sequence). The CDR3 is 13 amino acids. Trimming took 6 bases from V and 2 from J; bases not matched to a gene: 3.

The V gene is TRBV6-1, the J gene TRBJ2-2, with D maybe TRBD2 (7 bases). The CDR3 totals 16 residues. From germline, CDR1 is MNHNS and CDR2 SASEGT. The V end was cut by 2 bases, the J end by 5 bases, with 15 bases between. For the CDR3, the DNA is TGTGCCAGCAGTGAACCTGGGGGGGCGGGAACCGGGGAGCTGTTTTTT. Amino acids: CASSEPGGAGTGELFF.

This clone was seen once. The chain links TRBV14 to TRBJ2-3, with D unresolved. The CDR3 is 12 amino acids. Germline CDR1 is SGHDN and CDR2 is FVKESK. The V end was cut by 4 bases, the J end by 6 bases, with 8 bases between. CDR3 DNA sequence: TGTGCCAGCAGCCTCAATGTGGATACGCAGTATTTT. Amino acid sequence: CASSLNVDTQYF.

J is TRBJ2-1 and V is TRBV27, with 7 nucleotides matching TRBD1. The germline CDR1 and CDR2 sequences are MNHEY and SMNVEV (reference sequence). V trimming: 6 bases; J trimming: 2 bases; junction bases outside the gene matches: 13. CDR3 length: 17 amino acids. CDR3 nucleotide sequence: TGTGCCAGCAGAAAAATTCGCGCCCAGGGGGCCTACAATGAGCAGTTCTTC. Translation gives CASRKIRAQGAYNEQFF.